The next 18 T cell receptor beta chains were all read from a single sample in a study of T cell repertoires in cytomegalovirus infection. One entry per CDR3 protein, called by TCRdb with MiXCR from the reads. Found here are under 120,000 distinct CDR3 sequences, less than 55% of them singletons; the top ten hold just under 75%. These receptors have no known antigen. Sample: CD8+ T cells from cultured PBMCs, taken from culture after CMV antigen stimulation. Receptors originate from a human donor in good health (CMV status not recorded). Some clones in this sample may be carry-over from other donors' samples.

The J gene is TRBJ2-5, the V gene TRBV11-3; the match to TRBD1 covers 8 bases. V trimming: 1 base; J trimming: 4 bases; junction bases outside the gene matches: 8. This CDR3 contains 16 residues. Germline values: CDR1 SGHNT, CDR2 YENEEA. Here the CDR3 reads CASSLGAGGASETQYF. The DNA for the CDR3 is TGTGCCAGCAGCTTAGGGGCAGGGGGCGCGTCAGAGACCCAGTACTTC.

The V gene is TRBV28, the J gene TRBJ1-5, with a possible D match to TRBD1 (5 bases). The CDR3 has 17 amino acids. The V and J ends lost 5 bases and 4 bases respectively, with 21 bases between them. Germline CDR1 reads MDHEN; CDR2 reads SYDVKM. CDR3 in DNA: TGTGCCAGCAGTCCTAAGTTTTTTGTGAGGGGTAATCAGCCCCAGCATTTT. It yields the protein CASSPKFFVRGNQPQHF.

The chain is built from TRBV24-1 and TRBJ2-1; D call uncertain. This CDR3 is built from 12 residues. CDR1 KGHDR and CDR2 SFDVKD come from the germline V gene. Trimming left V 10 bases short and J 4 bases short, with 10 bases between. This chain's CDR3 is CATQTQYNEQFF. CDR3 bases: TGTGCCACACAGACGCAGTACAATGAGCAGTTCTTC.

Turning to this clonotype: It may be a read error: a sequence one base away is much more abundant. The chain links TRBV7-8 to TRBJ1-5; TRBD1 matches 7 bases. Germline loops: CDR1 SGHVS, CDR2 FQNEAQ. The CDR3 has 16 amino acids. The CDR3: CATSWTGGHSNQPQHF. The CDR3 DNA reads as TGTGCCACCAGCTGGACAGGAGGGCATTCCAATCAGCCCCAGCATTTT. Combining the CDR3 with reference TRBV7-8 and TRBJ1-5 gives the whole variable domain GAGVSQSPRYKVAKRGQDVALRCDPISGHVSLFWYQQALGQGPEFLTYFQNEAQLDKSGLPSDRFFAERPEGSVSTLKIQRTQQEDSAVYLCATSWTGGHSNQPQHFGDGTRLSIL.

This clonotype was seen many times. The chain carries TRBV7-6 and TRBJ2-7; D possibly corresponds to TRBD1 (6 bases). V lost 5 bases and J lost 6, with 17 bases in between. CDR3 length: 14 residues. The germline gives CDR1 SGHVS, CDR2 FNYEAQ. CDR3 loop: CASSRGTGTSEQYF. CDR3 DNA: TGTGCCAGCAGCAGGGGGACCGGGACGTCCGAGCAGTACTTC.

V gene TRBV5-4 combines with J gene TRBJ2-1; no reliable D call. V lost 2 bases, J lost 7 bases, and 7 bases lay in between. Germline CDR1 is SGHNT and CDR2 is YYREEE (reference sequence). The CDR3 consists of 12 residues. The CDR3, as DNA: TGTGCCAGCAGCTTTGGAGAAAATGAGCAGTTCTTC. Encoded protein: CASSFGENEQFF.

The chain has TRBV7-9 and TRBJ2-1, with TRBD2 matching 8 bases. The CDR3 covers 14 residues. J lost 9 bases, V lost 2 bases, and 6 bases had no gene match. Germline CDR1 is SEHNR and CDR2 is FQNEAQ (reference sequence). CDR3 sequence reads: CASSLKAGEGEQFF. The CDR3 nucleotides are TGTGCCAGCAGCTTAAAAGCGGGGGAGGGTGAGCAGTTCTTC.

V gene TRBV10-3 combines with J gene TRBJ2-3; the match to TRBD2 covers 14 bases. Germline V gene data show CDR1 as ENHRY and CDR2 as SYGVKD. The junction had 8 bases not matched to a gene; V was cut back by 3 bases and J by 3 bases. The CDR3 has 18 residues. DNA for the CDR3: TGTGCCATCAGTGAAAGGACTAGCGGGGGGTCCTCTACAGATACGCAGTATTTT. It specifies CAISERTSGGSSTDTQYF.

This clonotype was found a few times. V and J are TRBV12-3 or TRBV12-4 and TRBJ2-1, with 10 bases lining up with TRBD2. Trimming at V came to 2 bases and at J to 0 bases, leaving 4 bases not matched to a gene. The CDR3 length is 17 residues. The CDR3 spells CASSLYSGGPSYNEQFF. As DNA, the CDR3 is TGTGCCAGCAGTTTATATAGCGGGGGGCCCTCCTACAATGAGCAGTTCTTC.

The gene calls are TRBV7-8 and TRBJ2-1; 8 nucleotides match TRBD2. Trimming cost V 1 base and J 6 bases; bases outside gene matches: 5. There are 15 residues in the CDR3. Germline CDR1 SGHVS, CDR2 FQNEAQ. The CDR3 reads CASSLGRGAVNEQFF. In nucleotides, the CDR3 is TGTGCCAGCAGCTTAGGGCGGGGGGCGGTCAATGAGCAGTTCTTC.

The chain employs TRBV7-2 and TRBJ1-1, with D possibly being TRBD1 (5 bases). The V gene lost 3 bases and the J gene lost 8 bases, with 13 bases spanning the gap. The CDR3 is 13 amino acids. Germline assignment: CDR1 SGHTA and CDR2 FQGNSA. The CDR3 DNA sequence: TGTGCCAGCAGCTTTGACGGGGGTACCGAAGCTTTCTTT. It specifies CASSFDGGTEAFF.

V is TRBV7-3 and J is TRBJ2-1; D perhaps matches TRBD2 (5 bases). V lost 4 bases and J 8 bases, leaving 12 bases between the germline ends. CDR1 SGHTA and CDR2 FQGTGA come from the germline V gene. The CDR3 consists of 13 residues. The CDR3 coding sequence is TGTGCCAGCAGCTCCATGACCGGGGATGAGCAGTTCTTC. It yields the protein CASSSMTGDEQFF.

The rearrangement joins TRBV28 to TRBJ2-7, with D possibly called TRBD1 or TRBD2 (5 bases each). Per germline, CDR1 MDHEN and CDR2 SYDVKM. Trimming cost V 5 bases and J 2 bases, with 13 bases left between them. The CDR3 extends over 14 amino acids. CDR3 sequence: CASSPRDGTYEQYF. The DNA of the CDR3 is TGTGCCAGCAGTCCCAGGGACGGAACCTACGAGCAGTACTTC.

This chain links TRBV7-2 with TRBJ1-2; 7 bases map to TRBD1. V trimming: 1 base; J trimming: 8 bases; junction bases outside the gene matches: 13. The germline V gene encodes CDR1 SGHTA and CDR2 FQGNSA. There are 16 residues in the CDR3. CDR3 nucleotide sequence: TGTGCCAGCAGCTTAGTTTGGACAGGAGTCTTCGGGGGCTACACCTTC. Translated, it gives CASSLVWTGVFGGYTF.

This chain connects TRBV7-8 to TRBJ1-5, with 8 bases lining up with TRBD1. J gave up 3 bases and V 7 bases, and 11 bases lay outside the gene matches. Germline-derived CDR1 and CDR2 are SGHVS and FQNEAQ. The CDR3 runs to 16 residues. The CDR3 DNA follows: TGTGCCAGCACCAAAGGAATGGGACAGGCCAATCAGCCCCAGCATTTT. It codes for CASTKGMGQANQPQHF.

The CDR3 sequence: CASSIAGRTDHTDTQYF. For the CDR3, the DNA is TGTGCCAGCAGCATCGCGGGTCGGACGGACCACACAGATACGCAGTATTTT. The chain joins TRBV9 to TRBJ2-3; D is possibly TRBD2 (5 bases). Germline lookup yields CDR1 SGDLS and CDR2 YYNGEE. The CDR3 is made up of 17 amino acids. Trimming took off 4 bases at V and 2 bases at J, with 20 bases between the two ends.

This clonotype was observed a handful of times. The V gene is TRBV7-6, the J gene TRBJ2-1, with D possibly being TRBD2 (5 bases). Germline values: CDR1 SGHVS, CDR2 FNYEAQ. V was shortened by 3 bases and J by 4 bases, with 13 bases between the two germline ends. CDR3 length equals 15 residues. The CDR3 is CASSFGLTPYNEQFF. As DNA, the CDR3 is TGTGCCAGCAGCTTTGGACTCACCCCTTACAATGAGCAGTTCTTC.

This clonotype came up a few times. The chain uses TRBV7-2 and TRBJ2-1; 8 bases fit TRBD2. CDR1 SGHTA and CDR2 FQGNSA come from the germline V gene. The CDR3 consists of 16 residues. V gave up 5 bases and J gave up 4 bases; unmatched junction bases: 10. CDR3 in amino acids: CASSAPERGYYNEQFF. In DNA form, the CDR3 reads TGTGCCAGCAGCGCCCCTGAGCGGGGGTATTACAATGAGCAGTTCTTC.